This TCR beta chain was captured by sequencing in a study of blood T cell repertoires in COVID-19. At the level of the study: Some COVID-19 samples were acute and others convalescent; all came from the United States, Italy and Spain. T cells, B-cell-depleted T cells, or PBMCs provided the cDNA or gDNA that served as material.

As processed by the authors: Using reference gene primer amplification, nucleated cell counts were estimated. Repertoires were generated with immunoSEQ multiplex PCR, while TCRdb's copy carries only in-frame clones and drops some. Clone size and the V and J calls come from that table; the DNA yielded D and trimming. The sample records roughly 150,000 clones, about four fifths being singletons. Germline values: CDR1 KGHSH, CDR2 LQKENI. The CDR3 has 15 amino acids. Losses at the gene ends were 6 bases for V and 5 bases for J; bases not matched to a gene: 9. The sequence was collected from a man in his sixties with acute or convalescent COVID-19. Material: peripheral blood. The chain recombines TRBV18 with TRBJ2-3; 9 nucleotides align to TRBD2. CDR3 loop: CASSPMSGGIDTQYF. CDR3 nucleotides: TGTGCCAGCTCCCCGATGAGCGGGGGGATAGATACGCAGTATTTT.